This T cell receptor (beta chain) is from a study of T cell responses to AZD1222 COVID-19 vaccine. Study observations and caveats: Repertoires in all cases were sampled only once the peak T cell response had passed. Recipients of two AZD1222 doses showed rising Spike-specific TCR breadth and depth. Baseline antibody screening turned up just a handful of seropositive AZD1222 recipients.

Germline V gene lookup returns CDR1 MNHEY and CDR2 SVGAGI. The CDR3 sequence is 14 residues long. V was pared by 5 bases and J by 6 bases, with 13 bases between. Some clones are missing from TCRdb's copy, which holds only in-frame ones; the method was immunoSEQ multiplex PCR. The table has around 20,000 clones, more than 80% seen once. Pooled together were second doses at about 4 or about 12 weeks. A note on this clone: Its specificity is not known.

The receptor was derived from an adult who received the AZD1222 COVID-19 vaccine. This material consisted of peripheral blood, taken 28 days after the second AZD1222 dose. The J gene is TRBJ2-2, the V gene TRBV6-5; possibly TRBD2 for D (6 bases). CDR3 protein: CASSRVRDSGELFF. Written as DNA, the CDR3 is TGTGCCAGCAGTCGCGTCAGGGACTCCGGGGAGCTGTTTTTT.